One and the same sample provided the 3 T cell receptor beta chains below, sequenced in a study of blood T cell repertoires in COVID-19. Repertoires were generated with immunoSEQ multiplex PCR, while TCRdb's copy carries only in-frame clones and drops some. The sample contains 130,000 or so clones, over 75% of which appear only once. Specimen: peripheral blood. The receptors shown here come from a man aged 45-65 years with acute or convalescent COVID-19.

This chain joins TRBV28 and TRBJ2-5, with 14 bases lining up with TRBD2. CDR1 and CDR2 from the germline V gene are MDHEN and SYDVKM. J gave up 5 bases and V 7 bases, and 6 bases lay outside the gene matches. The CDR3 runs to 15 residues. The CDR3 spells CASNDGLAGGETQYF. The CDR3 bases are TGTGCCAGCAACGACGGACTAGCGGGAGGTGAGACCCAGTACTTC.

V and J are TRBV14 and TRBJ2-7; no firm D call. Between the trimmed V and J ends, which lost 2 bases and 3 bases, there was a span of 11 bases. Germline V gene data show CDR1 as SGHDN and CDR2 as FVKESK. This CDR3 spans 14 amino acids. The DNA for the CDR3 is TGTGCCAGCAGCCAACGTAGAGTAGACTACGAGCAGTACTTC. Its protein product is CASSQRRVDYEQYF. Full variable domain (outside the CDR3, taken from reference TRBV14 and TRBJ2-7): EAGVTQFPSHSVIEKGQTVTLRCDPISGHDNLYWYRRVMGKEIKFLLHFVKESKQDESGMPNNRFLAERTGGTYSTLKVQPAELEDSGVYFCASSQRRVDYEQYFGPGTRLTVT.

The chain links TRBV6-6 to TRBJ1-4; no clear D gene. The V gene's germline CDR1 is MNHNY and CDR2 SVGAGI (reference sequence). V gave up 8 bases and J gave up 10 bases, with 8 bases separating them. The CDR3 sequence is 10 residues long. CDR3: CASWGGKLFF. In nucleotides, the CDR3 is TGTGCCAGCTGGGGAGGAAAACTGTTTTTT.